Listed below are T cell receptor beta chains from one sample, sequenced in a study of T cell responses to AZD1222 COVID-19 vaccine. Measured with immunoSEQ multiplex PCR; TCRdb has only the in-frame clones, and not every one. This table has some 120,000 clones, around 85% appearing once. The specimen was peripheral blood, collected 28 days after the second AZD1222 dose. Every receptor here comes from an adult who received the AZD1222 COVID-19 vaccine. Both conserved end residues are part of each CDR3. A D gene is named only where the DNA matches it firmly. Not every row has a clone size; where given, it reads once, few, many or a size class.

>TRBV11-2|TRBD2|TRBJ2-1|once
TGTGCCAGCAGCGCTCGGGGGGGACGCTACAATGAGCAGTTCTTC
CASSARGGRYNEQFF
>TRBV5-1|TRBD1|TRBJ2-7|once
TGCGCCAGCAGCTTGTATCCCCCACGGGACAGGATCCCCTACGAGCAGTACTTC
CASSLYPPRDRIPYEQYF
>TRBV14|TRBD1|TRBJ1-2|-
TGTGCCAGCAGCCAAGATTTCCAGGGGGCCTATGGCTACACCTTC
CASSQDFQGAYGYTF
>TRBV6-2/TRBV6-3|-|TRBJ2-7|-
TGTGCCAGCAGCCGTGGGGGGGCGGAATACGAGCAGTACTTC
CASSRGGAEYEQYF
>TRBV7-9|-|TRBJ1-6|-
TGTGCCAGCAGCATGGGCCACCGCCAAGCCCTCCACTTT
CASSMGHRQALHF
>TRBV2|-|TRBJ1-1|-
TGTGCCAGCCTTGTCGTAGAGAACACTGAAGCTTTCTTT
CASLVVENTEAFF
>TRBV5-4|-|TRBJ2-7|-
TGTGCCAGCAGCGGGGATGGGTTAACGGACGAGCAGTACTTC
CASSGDGLTDEQYF
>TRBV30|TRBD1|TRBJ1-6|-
TGTGCCTGGAGCGACACCGGGACAGGGGGTGACACCCTCCACTTT
CAWSDTGTGGDTLHF
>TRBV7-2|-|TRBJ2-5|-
TGTGCCAGCAGCGGGGGCCGAGGGCTCCAAGAGACCCAGTACTTC
CASSGGRGLQETQYF
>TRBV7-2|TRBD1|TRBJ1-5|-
TGTGCCAGCAGCCTATGGGACAGTAGCAATCAGCCCCAGCATTTT
CASSLWDSSNQPQHF
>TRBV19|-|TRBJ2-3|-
TGTGCCAGTAGCCAAGGACAGACAGATACGCAGTATTTT
CASSQGQTDTQYF
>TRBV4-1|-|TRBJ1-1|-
TGCGCCAGCAGCCAAGAATCGCCCGCGAACACTGAAGCTTTCTTT
CASSQESPANTEAFF
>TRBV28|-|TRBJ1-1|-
TGTGCCAGCAGCAACCGCGACGGGCCGTCCACTGAAGCTTTCTTT
CASSNRDGPSTEAFF
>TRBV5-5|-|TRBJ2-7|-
TGTGCCAGCAGCTTTAAGGGGGACGAGCAGTACTTC
CASSFKGDEQYF
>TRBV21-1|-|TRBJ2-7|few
TGTGCCAGCAAGGGCAGCTACGAGCAGTACTTC
CASKGSYEQYF
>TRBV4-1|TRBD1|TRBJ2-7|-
TGCGCCAGCAGCCAAGGACAGGGGGGGACCTACGAGCAGTACTTC
CASSQGQGGTYEQYF
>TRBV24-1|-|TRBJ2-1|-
TGTGCCACCAGTGATATTATAGGGTATAGCAATGAGCAGTTCTTC
CATSDIIGYSNEQFF
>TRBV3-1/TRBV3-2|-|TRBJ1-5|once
TGTGCCAGCAGCCCGCAGGCCTTTAGCAATCAGCCCCAGCATTTT
CASSPQAFSNQPQHF
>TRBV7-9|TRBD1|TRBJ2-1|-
TGTGCCAGCAGTCCGGGACAGGGGTACAATGAGCAGTTCTTC
CASSPGQGYNEQFF
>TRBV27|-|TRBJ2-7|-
TGTGCCAGCAGTCCCCAGGACATCAGGAGCTCCTACGAGCAGTACTTC
CASSPQDIRSSYEQYF
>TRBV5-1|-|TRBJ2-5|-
TGCGCCAGCAGCTCAGGGCGTGCCCTAGAGACCCAGTACTTC
CASSSGRALETQYF
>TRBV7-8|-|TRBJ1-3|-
TGTGCCAGCAGCCTCCACGGCCGGGTGGGAGGAAACACCATATATTTT
CASSLHGRVGGNTIYF
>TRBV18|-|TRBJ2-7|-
TGTGCCAGCTCAATAACCGCCGGCAGGGCCTACGAGCAGTACTTC
CASSITAGRAYEQYF
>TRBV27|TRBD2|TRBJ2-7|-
TGTGCCAGCATGGGACTAGCGGGGGGCGCCACCTACGAGCAGTACTTC
CASMGLAGGATYEQYF
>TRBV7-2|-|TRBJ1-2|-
TGTGCCAGCAGCTTAACCCCCTATGGCTACACCTTC
CASSLTPYGYTF
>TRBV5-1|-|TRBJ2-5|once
TGCGCCAGCAGCTTAACAGGCCTGCAAGAGACCCAGTACTTC
CASSLTGLQETQYF
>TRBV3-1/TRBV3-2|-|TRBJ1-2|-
TGTGCCAGCAGAGCACAGGGCACGGGCTATGGCTACACCTTC
CASRAQGTGYGYTF
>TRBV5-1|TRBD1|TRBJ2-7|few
TGCGCCAGCAGCCCCGGACAGGGGGAGACTGAGCAGTACTTC
CASSPGQGETEQYF